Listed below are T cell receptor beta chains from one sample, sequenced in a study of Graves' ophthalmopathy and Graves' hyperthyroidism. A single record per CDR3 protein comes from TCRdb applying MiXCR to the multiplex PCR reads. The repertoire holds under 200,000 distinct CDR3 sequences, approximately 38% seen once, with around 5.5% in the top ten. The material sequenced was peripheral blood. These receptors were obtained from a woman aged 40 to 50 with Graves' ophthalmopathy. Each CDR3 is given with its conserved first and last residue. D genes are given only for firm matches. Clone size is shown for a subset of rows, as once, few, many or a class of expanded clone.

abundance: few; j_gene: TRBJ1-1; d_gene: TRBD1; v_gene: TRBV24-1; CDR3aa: CATSDSDRGSTEAFF; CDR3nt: TGTGCCACCAGTGATTCGGACAGGGGAAGCACTGAAGCTTTCTTT
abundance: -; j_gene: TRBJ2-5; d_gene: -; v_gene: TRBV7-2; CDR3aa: CASSPSPVETQYF; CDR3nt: TGTGCCAGCAGCCCTTCCCCAGTGGAGACCCAGTACTTC
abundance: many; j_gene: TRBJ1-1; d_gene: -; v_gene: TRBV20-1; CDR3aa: CSARDEGVHTEAFF; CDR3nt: TGCAGTGCTAGAGATGAGGGTGTACACACTGAAGCTTTCTTT
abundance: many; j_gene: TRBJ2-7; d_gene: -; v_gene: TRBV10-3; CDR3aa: CAISESSITRHEQYF; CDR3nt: TGTGCCATCAGTGAGTCGTCTATTACTCGACACGAGCAGTACTTC
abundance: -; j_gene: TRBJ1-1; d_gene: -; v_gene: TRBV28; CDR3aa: CASSSGFVNTEAFF; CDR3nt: TGTGCCAGCAGTTCGGGGTTTGTGAACACTGAAGCTTTCTTT
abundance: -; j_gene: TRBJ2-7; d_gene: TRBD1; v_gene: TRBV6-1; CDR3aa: CASRRTGVRDEQYF; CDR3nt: TGTGCCAGCAGGCGGACAGGGGTCAGGGACGAGCAGTACTTC
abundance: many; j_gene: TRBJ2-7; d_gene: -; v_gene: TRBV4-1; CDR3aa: CASSQDRKPPYEQYF; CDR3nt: TGCGCCAGCAGCCAAGACAGGAAACCCCCCTACGAGCAGTACTTC
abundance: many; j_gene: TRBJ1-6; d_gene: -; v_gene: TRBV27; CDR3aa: CASSSWGSGNSPLHF; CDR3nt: TGTGCCAGCAGTTCGTGGGGCAGTGGTAATTCACCCCTCCACTTT
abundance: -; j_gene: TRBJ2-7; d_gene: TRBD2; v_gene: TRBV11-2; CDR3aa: CASSFTSGPYEQYF; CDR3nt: TGTGCCAGCAGCTTTACTAGCGGACCCTACGAGCAGTACTTC
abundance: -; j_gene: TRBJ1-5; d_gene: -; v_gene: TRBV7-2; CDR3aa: CASSLGGFGNQPQHF; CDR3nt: TGTGCCAGCAGCCTAGGGGGTTTCGGCAATCAGCCCCAGCATTTT
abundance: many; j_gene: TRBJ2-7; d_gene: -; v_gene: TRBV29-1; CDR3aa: CSVEDPSNQDQYF; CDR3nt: TGCAGCGTTGAAGATCCTTCGAACCAAGATCAGTACTTC
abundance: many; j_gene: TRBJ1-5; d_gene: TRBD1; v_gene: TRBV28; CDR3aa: CASRPRDRGNQPQHF; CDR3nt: TGTGCCAGCCGCCCCCGGGACAGGGGCAATCAGCCCCAGCATTTT
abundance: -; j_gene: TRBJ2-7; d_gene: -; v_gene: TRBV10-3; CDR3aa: CAISEAGFYGEQYF; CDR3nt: TGTGCCATCAGTGAGGCAGGGTTCTACGGCGAGCAGTACTTC
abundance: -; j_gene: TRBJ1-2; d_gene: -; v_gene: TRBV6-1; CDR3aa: CASRRHLDANYGYTF; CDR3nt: TGTGCCAGCAGACGCCACCTCGATGCTAACTATGGCTACACCTTC
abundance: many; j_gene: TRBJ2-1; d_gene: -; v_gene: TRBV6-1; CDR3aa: CASSFRGNEQFF; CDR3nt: TGTGCCAGCAGTTTCCGGGGGAATGAGCAGTTCTTC
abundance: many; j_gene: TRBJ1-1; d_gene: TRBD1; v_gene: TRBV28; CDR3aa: CASSTPDTGGTEAFF; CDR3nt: TGTGCCAGCAGTACCCCGGATACAGGGGGAACTGAAGCTTTCTTT
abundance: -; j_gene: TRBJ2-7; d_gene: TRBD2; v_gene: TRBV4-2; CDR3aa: CASSQDPSGTTYEQYF; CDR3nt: TGTGCCAGCAGCCAAGATCCTAGCGGGACGACCTACGAGCAGTACTTC
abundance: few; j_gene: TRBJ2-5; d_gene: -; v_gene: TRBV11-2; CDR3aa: CASSLEGKTQYF; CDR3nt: TGTGCCAGCAGCTTAGAGGGGAAGACCCAGTACTTC
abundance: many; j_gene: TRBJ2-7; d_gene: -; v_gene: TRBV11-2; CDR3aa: CASSFGRGRTYEQYF; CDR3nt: TGTGCCAGCAGCTTCGGCAGGGGTCGCACCTACGAGCAGTACTTC
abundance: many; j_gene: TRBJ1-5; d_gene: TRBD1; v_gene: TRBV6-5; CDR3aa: CASSSPGTGIGQPQHF; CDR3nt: TGTGCCAGCAGTTCACCAGGGACAGGGATAGGTCAGCCCCAGCATTTT
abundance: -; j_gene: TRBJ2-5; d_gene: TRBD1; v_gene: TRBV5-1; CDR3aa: CASSPGQAQETQYF; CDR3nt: TGCGCCAGCAGCCCAGGACAGGCCCAAGAGACCCAGTACTTC
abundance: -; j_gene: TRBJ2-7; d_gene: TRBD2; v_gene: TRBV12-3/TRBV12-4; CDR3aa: CASSLTSGRWSYEQYF; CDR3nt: TGTGCCAGCAGCCTCACCAGCGGGAGGTGGTCCTACGAGCAGTACTTC
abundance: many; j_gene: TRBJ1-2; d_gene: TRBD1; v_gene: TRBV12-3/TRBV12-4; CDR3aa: CASTIGDRGVGYTF; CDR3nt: TGTGCCAGCACAATAGGGGACAGGGGGGTTGGCTACACCTTC
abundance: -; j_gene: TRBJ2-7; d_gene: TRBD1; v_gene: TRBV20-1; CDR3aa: CSAREGTGDYEQYF; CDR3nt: TGCAGTGCTAGAGAAGGGACAGGGGACTACGAGCAGTACTTC
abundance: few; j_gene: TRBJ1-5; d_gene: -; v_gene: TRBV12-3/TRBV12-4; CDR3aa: CASSPQGDNQPQHF; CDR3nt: TGTGCCAGCAGCCCTCAGGGAGACAATCAGCCCCAGCATTTT
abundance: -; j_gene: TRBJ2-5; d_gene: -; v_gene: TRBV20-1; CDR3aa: CSARAGGGETQYF; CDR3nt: TGCAGTGCTAGGGCAGGGGGAGGGGAGACCCAGTACTTC
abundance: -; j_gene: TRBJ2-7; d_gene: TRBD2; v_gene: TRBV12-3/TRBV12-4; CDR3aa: CASSPRGGSEQYF; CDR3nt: TGTGCCAGCAGCCCCCGGGGGGGTTCGGAGCAGTACTTC
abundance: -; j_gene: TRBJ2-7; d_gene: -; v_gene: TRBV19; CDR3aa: CASSIGAGLYYEQYF; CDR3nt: TGTGCCAGTAGTATAGGTGCCGGACTTTACTACGAGCAGTACTTC